These 26 T cell receptor beta chains were all obtained from the same sample, sequenced in a study of blood T cell repertoires in COVID-19. Produced via immunoSEQ multiplex PCR; TCRdb's table is partial and in-frame only. Seen here are 200,000 to 250,000 clones, 80% to 90% observed once, and the top ten hold roughly 2.3%. Material: peripheral blood. These TCRs come from a man aged 30-40 years who had recovered from COVID-19.

The chain carries TRBV5-1 and TRBJ2-5; 7 bases map to TRBD1. The V segment lost 0 bases and the J segment 2 bases; nucleotides outside the gene matches: 1. CDR3 size: 14 residues. Germline CDR1 SGHRS, CDR2 YFSETQ. The CDR3 loop is CASSLGDRQETQYF. As DNA, the CDR3 is TGCGCCAGCAGCTTGGGGGACAGACAAGAGACCCAGTACTTC.

J is TRBJ2-5 and V is TRBV12-3 or TRBV12-4, with TRBD2 matching 8 bases. CDR3 size: 13 residues. V lost 10 bases, J lost 5 bases, and 9 bases stayed unmatched. Written as DNA, the CDR3 is TGTGCCATCCCGGGGGGGGGCGAGGAGACCCAGTACTTC. Translation: CAIPGGGEETQYF.

This clone was seen a single time. The CDR3 region is CASSFGLGTNNEQFF. For the CDR3, the DNA is TGTGCCAGCAGCTTCGGACTAGGGACCAACAATGAGCAGTTCTTC. This sequence joins TRBV5-5 and TRBJ2-1; 7 nucleotides align to TRBD2. CDR1 is SGHKS, CDR2 YYEKEE, per germline (reference sequence). J lost 5 bases, V lost 2 bases, and 7 bases had no gene match. This CDR3 spans 15 amino acids. The full variable domain, with the rest looked up from reference TRBV5-5 and TRBJ2-1, is DAGVTQSPTHLIKTRGQQVTLRCSPISGHKSVSWYQQVLGQGPQFIFQYYEKEERGRGNFPDRFSARQFPNYSSELNVNALLLGDSALYLCASSFGLGTNNEQFFGPGTRLTVL.

CDR3 DNA: TGTGCCAGCAGCTCAGGGTTCTCTTATGGCTACACCTTC. As protein: CASSSGFSYGYTF. The V gene is TRBV27, the J gene TRBJ1-2; a possible D gene is TRBD1 (5 bases). The CDR3 has 13 amino acids. Germline CDR1 and CDR2: MNHEY and SMNVEV (reference sequence). Trimming stripped 6 bases from V and 5 bases from J, with 13 bases between.

This sequence joins TRBV6-6 and TRBJ1-1; 10 bases are a match to TRBD1. CDR1 is MNHNY, CDR2 SVGAGI, per germline (reference sequence). The CDR3 consists of 15 residues. V lost 5 bases to trimming and J lost 4 bases; unmatched junction nucleotides: 7. CDR3 nucleotides: TGTGCCAGCAGTGGGACAGGGGAGGAGGGCACTGAAGCTTTCTTT. Translating gives CASSGTGEEGTEAFF.

The rearrangement joins TRBV14 to TRBJ2-3; 10 positions agree with TRBD2. J gave up 7 bases and V 4 bases, and 8 bases lay outside the gene matches. The germline V gene encodes CDR1 SGHDN and CDR2 FVKESK. This CDR3 is 15 amino acids long. The CDR3 reads CASSLQAGGPNTQYF. The DNA for the CDR3 is TGTGCCAGCAGCCTCCAAGCGGGGGGGCCGAATACGCAGTATTTT.

The rearrangement uses TRBV19 and TRBJ1-6; D gene uncertain. CDR1 LNHDA and CDR2 SQIVND come from the germline V gene (reference sequence). V was pared by 2 bases and J by 4 bases, with 6 bases between. The CDR3 contains 14 residues. In nucleotides, the CDR3 is TGTGCCAGTAGTATAAACAGTTATAATTCACCCCTCCACTTT. Amino acids: CASSINSYNSPLHF.

The chain uses TRBV9 and TRBJ1-1; D perhaps matches TRBD1 (5 bases). Germline-derived CDR1 and CDR2 are SGDLS and YYNGEE. The CDR3 is made up of 14 amino acids. Deletions cut 2 bases from V and 5 bases from J, with 13 bases between. The CDR3 loop reads CASSVGRGVTEAFF. CDR3 DNA sequence: TGTGCCAGCAGCGTGGGCCGGGGGGTAACTGAAGCTTTCTTT. Complete variable domain (other parts from reference TRBV9 and TRBJ1-1): DSGVTQTPKHLITATGQRVTLRCSPRSGDLSVYWYQQSLDQGLQFLIQYYNGEERAKGNILERFSAQQFPDLHSELNLSSLELGDSALYFCASSVGRGVTEAFFGQGTRLTVV.

The chain is built from TRBV6-6 and TRBJ1-5; 7 nucleotides match TRBD1. V lost 5 bases to trimming and J lost 4 bases; unmatched junction nucleotides: 5. The CDR3 loop spans 14 amino acids. CDR1 and CDR2 from the germline V gene are MNHNY and SVGAGI (reference sequence). The CDR3 DNA sequence: TGTGCCAGCAGTCACGGGACAGTTAATCAGCCCCAGCATTTT. This translates into CASSHGTVNQPQHF.

This clone was seen once. As DNA, the CDR3 is TGTGCCAGCAGTGAAGCGGCATACACTGAAGCTTTCTTT. Amino acids: CASSEAAYTEAFF. The chain carries TRBV6-4 and TRBJ1-1; D uncertain. Germline V lookup: CDR1 MRHNA, CDR2 SNTAGT. CDR3 length equals 13 residues. The V and J ends lost 3 bases and 3 bases respectively, with 8 bases between them.

This clone was seen only a few times. CDR3 bases: TGTGCCAGCAGCCCACCTAGGGCCCGGGAGGCTTTCTTT. Residues: CASSPPRAREAFF. The V call is TRBV7-2, the J call TRBJ1-1; unclear D gene. V lost 5 bases and J lost 11, with 18 bases in between. There are 13 residues in the CDR3. Germline CDR1 reads SGHTA; CDR2 reads FQGNSA.

This chain links TRBV6-5 with TRBJ1-5; the D is unclear. V shed 2 bases and J shed 0 bases, with 5 bases lying between them. In germline, CDR1 is MNHEY, CDR2 SVGAGI. The CDR3 spans 14 residues. CDR3 nucleotide sequence: TGTGCCAGCAGTTACCAGGCTAGCAATCAGCCCCAGCATTTT. This sequence encodes CASSYQASNQPQHF.

This clone was found once. The V call is TRBV14, the J call TRBJ2-7, with a possible D match to TRBD2 (5 bases). Germline V lookup: CDR1 SGHDN, CDR2 FVKESK. The CDR3 is made up of 14 amino acids. Trimming left V 3 bases short and J 5 bases short, with 14 bases between. CDR3 amino acids: CASSQGSFGDEQYF. CDR3 nucleotide sequence: TGTGCCAGCAGCCAGGGATCATTCGGGGACGAGCAGTACTTC.

This clone was seen just once. The J gene is TRBJ2-5, the V gene TRBV6-5; 8 bases fit TRBD1. The germline V gene has CDR1 MNHEY and CDR2 SVGAGI. The V and J ends lost 5 bases and 5 bases, in that order; junction bases with no gene match: 7. This CDR3 has 14 amino acids. This CDR3 is CASSPRQGRETQYF. DNA of the CDR3: TGTGCCAGCAGTCCAAGACAGGGGAGGGAGACCCAGTACTTC.

This rearrangement joins TRBV5-4 to TRBJ1-2; D not certain. CDR3 size: 12 residues. Germline V gene data show CDR1 as SGHNT and CDR2 as YYREEE (reference sequence). V lost 2 bases to trimming and J lost 8 bases, with 10 bases between them. The CDR3 sequence: CASSFSSGGYTF. DNA for the CDR3: TGTGCCAGCAGCTTTAGCAGTGGAGGCTACACCTTC. Combining the CDR3 with reference TRBV5-4 and TRBJ1-2 gives the whole variable domain ETGVTQSPTHLIKTRGQQVTLRCSSQSGHNTVSWYQQALGQGPQFIFQYYREEENGRGNFPPRFSGLQFPNYSSELNVNALELDDSALYLCASSFSSGGYTFGSGTRLTVV.

The sample holds a few counts of this clone. This sequence joins TRBV3-1 (or the pseudogene TRBV3-2) and TRBJ1-2, with D perhaps matching TRBD1 (5 bases). The CDR3 is 16 residues long. The germline V gene encodes CDR1 LGHDT and CDR2 YNNKEL (reference sequence). V lost 4 bases and J lost 0, with 15 bases in between. The CDR3 protein is CASSPTGHRTNYGYTF. CDR3 coding DNA: TGTGCCAGCAGCCCAACCGGCCACAGGACTAACTATGGCTACACCTTC.

This clone was recorded at least ten times. The chain joins TRBV4-1 to TRBJ1-2, with 8 nucleotides matching TRBD1. V trimming: 1 base; J trimming: 8 bases; junction bases outside the gene matches: 3. CDR1 and CDR2 (germline): MGHRA, YSYEKL. This CDR3 has 13 amino acids. The CDR3 bases are TGCGCCAGCAGCCAAGCCAGGGGGCTCGGCTACACCTTC. It encodes CASSQARGLGYTF.

The rearrangement joins TRBV5-1 to TRBJ2-5; 7 nucleotides agree with TRBD1. CDR3 length equals 16 residues. The germline gives CDR1 SGHRS, CDR2 YFSETQ. Losses at the gene ends were 0 bases for V and 1 base for J; bases not matched to a gene: 6. The CDR3 nucleotides are TGCGCCAGCAGCTTGGCCTTCGGACAGGCCCAAGAGACCCAGTACTTC. Translating gives CASSLAFGQAQETQYF.

The gene calls are TRBV20-1 and TRBJ2-1; weak D call: TRBD1 (6 bases). Looked up from germline, CDR1 is DFQATT and CDR2 is SNEGSKA (reference sequence). V gave up 4 bases and J gave up 4 bases, with 17 bases separating them. The CDR3 covers 15 residues. CDR3 coding DNA: TGCAGTGCTAATGACGACAGGCCTTTATACAATGAGCAGTTCTTC. Translation gives CSANDDRPLYNEQFF.

The chain is built from TRBV6-5 and TRBJ1-1; tentatively, D is TRBD1 (5 bases). CDR3 length equals 13 residues. V lost 6 bases, J lost 6 bases, and 14 bases lay in between. CDR1 and CDR2 (germline): MNHEY, SVGAGI. The CDR3, as DNA: TGTGCCAGCAGATTAACCCGGGGGTCTGAAGCTTTCTTT. Amino acids: CASRLTRGSEAFF.

Here the CDR3 DNA reads TGTGCCAGCAGTTACGCGATAAGAGGAAACACCATATATTTT. This codes for CASSYAIRGNTIYF. The gene calls are TRBV6-2 or TRBV6-3 and TRBJ1-3; D not resolved. CDR1 and CDR2 (germline): MNHEY, SVGEGT. The ends were cut back, 2 bases at V and 4 bases at J, with 9 bases in the middle. The CDR3 is 14 amino acids.

This clone was found many times. The chain combines TRBV2 with TRBJ1-2, with 7 bases that match TRBD1. Germline V lookup: CDR1 SNHLY, CDR2 FYNNEI. CDR3 length equals 15 residues. With V trimmed by 6 bases and J by 4 bases, 11 bases remained unmatched. CDR3 amino acids: CASSLTGTLGYGYTF. CDR3 coding DNA: TGTGCCAGCAGCCTGACAGGGACCCTGGGCTATGGCTACACCTTC.

The J gene is TRBJ1-1, the V gene TRBV10-1; the D gene is possibly TRBD1 (5 bases). V gave up 5 bases and J gave up 0 bases, with 10 bases separating them. Germline V gives CDR1 WNHNN, CDR2 SYGVQD (reference sequence). CDR3 length: 14 amino acids. CDR3 protein: CASSPDRLNTEAFF. DNA for the CDR3: TGCGCCAGCAGTCCTGACAGACTGAACACTGAAGCTTTCTTT.

This chain joins TRBV7-7 and TRBJ2-1; 8 nucleotides align to TRBD1. V was clipped by 4 bases and J by 5 bases; unmatched bases: 7. This CDR3 comprises 15 residues. Germline lookup yields CDR1 SSHAT and CDR2 FNYEAQ (reference sequence). CDR3: CASSYWTGINNEQFF. DNA of the CDR3: TGTGCCAGCAGCTACTGGACAGGGATCAACAATGAGCAGTTCTTC. Combining the CDR3 with reference TRBV7-7 and TRBJ2-1 gives the whole variable domain GAGVSQSPRYKVTKRGQDVTLRCDPISSHATLYWYQQALGQGPEFLTYFNYEAQPDKSGLPSDRFSAERPEGSISTLTIQRTEQRDSAMYRCASSYWTGINNEQFFGPGTRLTVL.

The sample holds one count of this clone. The chain joins TRBV19 to TRBJ1-1; D ambiguous. The germline gives CDR1 LNHDA, CDR2 SQIVND (reference sequence). The CDR3 consists of 13 residues. With 6 bases removed from V and 3 bases from J, the gap between germline ends came to 11 bases. The CDR3 DNA sequence: TGTGCCAGTAGCTCAGGCTATGACACTGAAGCTTTCTTT. This translates into CASSSGYDTEAFF. The full variable domain, its missing parts supplied by reference TRBV19 and TRBJ1-1, is DGGITQSPKYLFRKEGQNVTLSCEQNLNHDAMYWYRQDPGQGLRLIYYSQIVNDFQKGDIAEGYSVSREKKESFPLTVTSAQKNPTAFYLCASSSGYDTEAFFGQGTRLTVV.

V and J are TRBV14 and TRBJ2-2; the match to TRBD1 covers 7 bases. The CDR3 sequence is 13 residues long. Germline trimming cut 4 bases from V and 8 bases from J; bases unmatched to any gene: 4. Germline V gene lookup returns CDR1 SGHDN and CDR2 FVKESK. The CDR3 coding sequence is TGTGCCAGCAGCCCTAGGGGGCAAGGGGAGCTGTTTTTT. Its protein product is CASSPRGQGELFF.